The 26 T cell receptor beta chains below come from one sample, sequenced in a study of blood T cell repertoires in COVID-19. This table comes from immunoSEQ multiplex PCR, and its TCRdb copy is limited to in-frame clones, with some not included. The table lists 200,000 to 300,000 clones, about 88% of them singletons. Sequenced input: peripheral blood. The origin of the receptors is a man younger than 45 with active or convalescent COVID-19.

The chain employs TRBV6-5 and TRBJ2-7; 7 positions match TRBD1. CDR3 length: 14 amino acids. Per germline, CDR1 MNHEY and CDR2 SVGAGI. Trimming removed 5 bases from V and 3 bases from J; junction bases left unmatched: 7. DNA of the CDR3: TGTGCCAGCAGTCCTCGGACAGGTCACTACGAGCAGTACTTC. Translating it yields CASSPRTGHYEQYF.

This clone was seen more than once but under ten times. The CDR3 nucleotides read TGTGCCAGCTCACCACCGGTGAAGGATGAGACAGGGTTTCTCTACGAGCAGTACTTC. Its translation: CASSPPVKDETGFLYEQYF. J is TRBJ2-7 and V is TRBV18; 7 nucleotides agree with TRBD1. CDR3 size: 19 residues. Germline CDR1 and CDR2: KGHSH and LQKENI. The V segment lost 0 bases and the J segment 3 bases; nucleotides outside the gene matches: 17.

The rearrangement links TRBV6-5 to TRBJ1-2, with D perhaps matching TRBD1 (6 bases). The CDR3 covers 13 residues. The germline V gene has CDR1 MNHEY and CDR2 SVGAGI. With 6 bases removed from V and 5 bases from J, the gap between germline ends came to 13 bases. CDR3 loop: CASRAAGVYGYTF. The CDR3 DNA reads TGTGCCAGCAGGGCGGCAGGGGTTTATGGCTACACCTTC.

CDR3 DNA sequence: TGTGCCAGCAGCCTGACAGGGTCGAGTGACGAGCAGTACTTC. Translation: CASSLTGSSDEQYF. The rearrangement uses TRBV27 and TRBJ2-7; TRBD1 matches 7 bases. From germline, CDR1 is MNHEY and CDR2 SMNVEV (reference sequence). The junction had 10 bases not matched to a gene; V was cut back by 6 bases and J by 5 bases. The CDR3 length is 14 residues.

This chain uses TRBV18 with TRBJ1-1; D is unresolved. V lost 2 bases and J 2 bases, leaving 6 bases between the germline ends. CDR3 length: 13 amino acids. From germline, CDR1 is KGHSH and CDR2 LQKENI. DNA for the CDR3: TGTGCCAGCTCACCAGACATCAACACTGAAGCTTTCTTT. Residues: CASSPDINTEAFF.

This chain connects TRBV11-2 to TRBJ2-3; 10 positions agree with TRBD1. Germline V gene lookup returns CDR1 SGHAT and CDR2 FQNNGV. The junction had 1 base not matched to a gene; V was cut back by 3 bases and J by 4 bases. This CDR3 comprises 14 residues. DNA of the CDR3: TGTGCCAGCAGCTTTGGGACAGGGGCAGATACGCAGTATTTT. Its protein product is CASSFGTGADTQYF.

The chain recombines TRBV12-5 with TRBJ2-3; TRBD2 matches at 14 bases. Per germline, CDR1 LGHNT and CDR2 FRNRAP. This CDR3 comprises 17 residues. Losses at the gene ends were 4 bases for V and 5 bases for J; bases not matched to a gene: 8. In nucleotides, the CDR3 is TGTGCTAGTGGTTCGTCGACTAGCGGGGGGGTTGAAGATACGCAGTATTTT. Its protein is CASGSSTSGGVEDTQYF. Variable domain in full (rest from reference TRBV12-5 and TRBJ2-3): DARVTQTPRHKVTEMGQEVTMRCQPILGHNTVFWYRQTMMQGLELLAYFRNRAPLDDSGMPKDRFSAEMPDATLATLKIQPSEPRDSAVYFCASGSSTSGGVEDTQYFGPGTRLTVL.

The chain has TRBV5-1 and TRBJ2-2, with D possibly TRBD1 on 6 matching bases. Trimming removed 6 bases from V and 6 bases from J, with 21 bases in between. This CDR3 is 16 amino acids long. Germline loops: CDR1 SGHRS, CDR2 YFSETQ. The CDR3 spells CASTPIPDEGAGELFF. Here the CDR3 DNA reads TGCGCCAGCACCCCTATCCCGGACGAGGGGGCCGGGGAGCTGTTTTTT.

Details on this clone: Other DNA sequences in this sample translate to the same CDR3. The rearrangement joins TRBV4-1 to TRBJ1-1; 7 bases are a match to TRBD1. Germline lookup yields CDR1 MGHRA and CDR2 YSYEKL. After removal of 1 base from V and 1 base from J, the junction contained 6 bases not matched to a gene. This CDR3 is 16 amino acids long. The CDR3 region is CASSQGAGGRNTEAFF. The CDR3 nucleotides read TGCGCCAGCAGCCAAGGGGCAGGGGGAAGGAACACTGAAGCTTTCTTT.

The J gene is TRBJ2-2, the V gene TRBV12-3 or TRBV12-4, with D possibly TRBD2 on 5 matching bases. V was trimmed by 5 bases and J by 5 bases, leaving 6 bases between them. This CDR3 has 12 amino acids. The CDR3 coding sequence is TGTGCCAGCAGTCGGACTACCGGGGAGCTGTTTTTT. Its protein is CASSRTTGELFF.

About this clone itself: Additional DNA sequences in this sample encode the identical CDR3. This chain joins TRBV5-5 and TRBJ1-2; D ambiguous. V was clipped by 0 bases and J by 4 bases, with 10 bases between them. Germline assignment: CDR1 SGHKS and CDR2 YYEKEE (reference sequence). CDR3 size: 14 residues. The CDR3 loop reads CASSLGTASYGYTF. DNA for the CDR3: TGTGCCAGCAGCTTGGGAACAGCCAGCTATGGCTACACCTTC.

V gene TRBV12-3 or TRBV12-4 combines with J gene TRBJ1-1, with D hard to call. The ends were cut back, 7 bases at V and 5 bases at J, with 14 bases in the middle. The CDR3 consists of 13 residues. DNA for the CDR3: TGTGCCAGCACCAAACGGGAGGGTACTGAAGCTTTCTTT. It encodes CASTKREGTEAFF.

The chain recombines TRBV5-6 with TRBJ1-6, with a tentative D call TRBD1 (6 bases). Trimming took off 4 bases at V and 5 bases at J, with 16 bases between the two ends. The CDR3 is 16 residues long. Germline V gene data show CDR1 as SGHDT and CDR2 as YYEEEE. This CDR3 reads CASSGSQGYHNSPLHF. Here the CDR3 DNA reads TGTGCCAGCAGCGGAAGTCAGGGGTACCATAATTCACCCCTCCACTTT.

The V and J genes are TRBV7-2 and TRBJ1-6; 9 bases are a match to TRBD1. CDR1 is SGHTA and CDR2 is FQGNSA in the germline V gene. With V trimmed by 5 bases and J by 9 bases, 8 bases remained unmatched. The CDR3 loop spans 15 amino acids. The CDR3 spells CASSPGTGLASPLHF. CDR3 sequence (DNA): TGTGCCAGCAGCCCAGGGACAGGGTTGGCTTCACCCCTCCACTTT.

This clone is a singleton in its sample. The chain uses TRBV6-6 and TRBJ1-5; no clear D gene. This CDR3 is built from 14 residues. CDR1 MNHNY and CDR2 SVGAGI come from the germline V gene (reference sequence). The V and J ends lost 6 bases and 7 bases respectively, with 16 bases between them. The CDR3 is CASRPDLGRQPQHF. The CDR3 DNA is TGTGCCAGCAGACCGGATCTGGGCCGCCAGCCCCAGCATTTT.

J is TRBJ2-1 and V is TRBV7-2; 8 positions match TRBD1. Germline V gene sequence: CDR1 SGHTA, CDR2 FQGNSA. Trimming took 2 bases from V and 3 from J; bases not matched to a gene: 6. CDR3 length equals 16 residues. This CDR3 reads CASSLSGRGLYNEQFF. The CDR3 region has the DNA TGTGCCAGCAGCTTATCAGGCAGGGGGCTCTACAATGAGCAGTTCTTC. Using reference TRBV7-2 and TRBJ2-1 for the parts outside the CDR3, the full variable domain is GAGVSQSPSNKVTEKGKDVELRCDPISGHTALYWYRQSLGQGLEFLIYFQGNSAPDKSGLPSDRFSAERTGGSVSTLTIQRTQQEDSAVYLCASSLSGRGLYNEQFFGPGTRLTVL.

V and J are TRBV18 and TRBJ1-4, with TRBD1 matching over 8 bases. The ends lost 4 bases at V and 0 bases at J; junction bases unmatched: 10. The germline V gene has CDR1 KGHSH and CDR2 LQKENI. The CDR3 loop spans 18 amino acids. The CDR3 here is CASSRGQVPFATNEKLFF. In DNA, the CDR3 is TGTGCCAGCTCACGGGGACAGGTCCCCTTTGCAACTAATGAAAAACTGTTTTTT.

The chain employs TRBV4-1 and TRBJ1-4; D not certain. The germline V gene has CDR1 MGHRA and CDR2 YSYEKL. Trimming left V 4 bases short and J 4 bases short, with 4 bases between. The CDR3 length is 12 residues. For the CDR3, the DNA is TGCGCCAGCAGCCCGGGTAATGAAAAACTGTTTTTT. Protein product: CASSPGNEKLFF.

This chain connects TRBV4-1 to TRBJ2-1; 7 positions agree with TRBD2. CDR3 size: 17 residues. V lost 7 bases to trimming and J lost 1 base; unmatched junction nucleotides: 13. Per the germline V gene, CDR1 is MGHRA and CDR2 is YSYEKL. The DNA for the CDR3 is TGCGCCAGCAAACACTTTGGGAGGCGGGAGTCCTACAATGAGCAGTTCTTC. Protein product: CASKHFGRRESYNEQFF.

The V call is TRBV4-2, the J call TRBJ2-1; a possible D gene is TRBD1 (5 bases). The CDR3 extends over 15 amino acids. Germline assignment: CDR1 LGHNA and CDR2 YNFKEQ. V was shortened by 0 bases and J by 8 bases, with 14 bases between the two germline ends. The CDR3 sequence: CASSQDQAGLDEQFF. In nucleotides, the CDR3 is TGTGCCAGCAGCCAAGATCAGGCAGGGTTGGATGAGCAGTTCTTC.

The J gene is TRBJ1-1, the V gene TRBV4-1; 7 positions agree with TRBD1. The CDR3 is 15 amino acids. With V trimmed by 5 bases and J by 3 bases, 9 bases remained unmatched. In germline, CDR1 is MGHRA, CDR2 YSYEKL. CDR3: CASSSIDRAYTEAFF. In DNA, the CDR3 is TGCGCCAGCAGCTCGATCGACAGGGCTTACACTGAAGCTTTCTTT.

The gene calls are TRBV19 and TRBJ1-1; D is undetermined. This CDR3 has 12 residues. V was pared by 6 bases and J by 10 bases, with 15 bases between. Germline CDR1 reads LNHDA; CDR2 reads SQIVND (reference sequence). The CDR3 region has the DNA TGTGCCAGTAGCCAAGGACTGGTTCGAGCTTTCTTT. Translation: CASSQGLVRAFF.

The rearrangement joins TRBV2 to TRBJ1-2, with D unclear. The germline V gene has CDR1 SNHLY and CDR2 FYNNEI. This CDR3 comprises 13 residues. V was clipped by 1 base and J by 3 bases, with 6 bases between them. For the CDR3, the DNA is TGTGCCAGCAGTGAAGGCGGGTACTATGGCTACACCTTC. This translates into CASSEGGYYGYTF. The variable domain in full, completed from reference TRBV2 and TRBJ1-2, reads EPEVTQTPSHQVTQMGQEVILRCVPISNHLYFYWYRQILGQKVEFLVSFYNNEISEKSEIFDDQFSVERPDGSNFTLKIRSTKLEDSAMYFCASSEGGYYGYTFGSGTRLTVV.

This clone was observed once. This CDR3 reads CASKNSMNTEAFF. For the CDR3, the DNA is TGTGCCAGTAAGAACTCAATGAACACTGAAGCTTTCTTT. This chain links TRBV19 with TRBJ1-1, with D unclear. Trimming took 7 bases from V and 0 from J, leaving 9 bases between them. The CDR3 consists of 13 residues. Germline CDR1 LNHDA, CDR2 SQIVND (reference sequence).

This clone was seen only once. This chain connects TRBV29-1 to TRBJ2-1; D might be TRBD1 (5 bases). V lost 4 bases to trimming and J lost 0 bases, with 10 bases between them. This CDR3 region has 14 residues. Germline assignment: CDR1 SQVTM and CDR2 ANQGSEA. The CDR3 sequence: CSVAGLFSYNEQFF. The CDR3 DNA reads TGCAGCGTTGCAGGGTTGTTCTCCTACAATGAGCAGTTCTTC.

J is TRBJ2-7 and V is TRBV3-1 (or the pseudogene TRBV3-2); D is possibly TRBD2 (5 bases). The V gene lost 1 base and the J gene lost 3 bases, with 10 bases spanning the gap. The CDR3 has 14 amino acids. The germline V gene has CDR1 LGHDT and CDR2 YNNKEL (reference sequence). The CDR3 DNA follows: TGTGCCAGCAGCCAAGGTCCCGGGAACTACGAGCAGTACTTC. Its translation: CASSQGPGNYEQYF.